Here is one T cell receptor beta chain with its context. PCR primers comprised 60 Vbeta and 13 Jbeta primers. The protocol was immunoSEQ multiplex PCR, while the TCRdb copy is restricted to in-frame clones and leaves out a portion. Among roughly 150,000 clones listed, 60% to 80% were seen once. This sample was included in a study of cytomegalovirus exposure and HLA in healthy donors. The CDR3 is 15 residues long. Germline lookup yields CDR1 SGHTA and CDR2 FQGNSA. Trimming removed 4 bases from V and 4 bases from J; junction bases left unmatched: 7. V gene TRBV7-2 combines with J gene TRBJ2-7; 10 nucleotides line up with TRBD1. This receptor was obtained from a man aged 18 to 29 in good health and CMV-seropositive. Sequencing was carried out using PBMCs. CDR3 in DNA: TGTGCCAGCAGCTCCGGGACAGGGGTTGAATACGAGCAGTACTTC. Its protein is CASSSGTGVEYEQYF.